Listed here are 13 T cell receptor beta chains from one sample, sequenced in a study of vaccination and CD4 T cells after COVID-19. TCRdb re-analysed the PCR reads in MiXCR, keeping a single row per CDR3 protein. The sample holds about 18,000 distinct CDR3 sequences, roughly 64% seen once. The sample in question was CD4+ T cells from blood, obtained after SARS-CoV-2 vaccination. These receptors all stem from a human donor who had recovered from COVID-19.

The chain combines TRBV5-4 with TRBJ1-3; D call uncertain. V was shortened by 5 bases and J by 3 bases, with 6 bases between the two germline ends. The CDR3 has 12 residues. Germline V gene data show CDR1 as SGHNT and CDR2 as YYREEE (reference sequence). The CDR3 loop reads CASSGDGNTIYF. The CDR3 bases are TGTGCCAGCAGTGGGGATGGAAACACCATATATTTT.

This chain links TRBV6-2 or TRBV6-3 with TRBJ2-1; no definite D call. The CDR3 spans 13 residues. CDR1 and CDR2 from the germline V gene are MNHEY and SVGEGT. The V and J ends lost 6 bases and 7 bases respectively, with 13 bases between them. Here the CDR3 reads CASRPSLRNEQFF. The CDR3 DNA reads as TGTGCCAGCAGACCCTCACTCCGGAATGAGCAGTTCTTC.

The chain is built from TRBV6-1 and TRBJ1-2; D is unclear. This CDR3 is built from 14 residues. The V gene lost 5 bases and the J gene lost 4 bases, with 14 bases spanning the gap. From germline, CDR1 is MNHNS and CDR2 SASEGT. The CDR3 coding sequence is TGTGCCAGCAGTCCCTCTCGCGGATCCTATGGCTACACCTTC. It specifies CASSPSRGSYGYTF.

This chain links TRBV20-1 with TRBJ2-2, with D tentatively TRBD2 (6 bases). V was clipped by 3 bases and J by 0 bases, with 23 bases between them. CDR3 length: 19 residues. Germline loops: CDR1 DFQATT, CDR2 SNEGSKA (reference sequence). CDR3 sequence (DNA): TGCAGTGCTAGTAAACCCCCCGGCCTTGGGGACTCGAACACCGGGGAGCTGTTTTTT. Translated: CSASKPPGLGDSNTGELFF.

The rearrangement links TRBV10-3 to TRBJ1-1; 8 bases match TRBD1. Per the germline V gene, CDR1 is ENHRY and CDR2 is SYGVKD. With V trimmed by 4 bases and J by 4 bases, 8 bases remained unmatched. The CDR3 is made up of 15 amino acids. This CDR3 reads CAISGLQGVSTEAFF. The CDR3 nucleotides are TGTGCCATCAGTGGGCTACAGGGGGTTAGCACTGAAGCTTTCTTT.

The rearrangement uses TRBV6-5 and TRBJ2-7, with TRBD1 as a possible D gene (5 bases). From germline, CDR1 is MNHEY and CDR2 SVGAGI. The CDR3 totals 14 residues. Deletions cut 4 bases from V and 6 bases from J, with 16 bases between. CDR3 DNA: TGTGCCAGCAGTTTACCTGGCCTTAGGGGCGAGCAGTACTTC. It encodes CASSLPGLRGEQYF.

This clonotype was detected a few times. This chain connects TRBV7-2 to TRBJ1-5; D ambiguous. CDR1 SGHTA and CDR2 FQGNSA come from the germline V gene. The CDR3 loop spans 19 amino acids. The V end lost 5 bases, the J end lost 3 bases, and 26 bases lay between the germline ends. The DNA for the CDR3 is TGTGCCAGCAGCACATCCGGGCCAAACATAAACCCGTCCAATCAGCCCCAGCATTTT. This codes for CASSTSGPNINPSNQPQHF.

CDR3 bases: TGCGCCAGCAGCTTGGCCGGTTACCAAGAGACCCAGTACTTC. Translated: CASSLAGYQETQYF. This chain joins TRBV5-1 and TRBJ2-5, with no clear D. Germline CDR1 is SGHRS and CDR2 is YFSETQ. This CDR3 has 14 residues. Deletions cut 0 bases from V and 0 bases from J, with 6 bases between.

The V gene is TRBV15, the J gene TRBJ2-3; TRBD1 matches at 8 bases. The CDR3 spans 15 residues. With V trimmed by 3 bases and J by 0 bases, 2 bases remained unmatched. The germline V gene has CDR1 LNHNV and CDR2 YYDKDF (reference sequence). CDR3 region: CATSRDRASTDTQYF. The CDR3, as DNA: TGTGCCACCAGCAGGGACAGGGCTAGCACAGATACGCAGTATTTT.

About this clonotype itself: The junction shows a germline mismatch at one end, possibly a read error. The chain couples TRBV20-1 to TRBJ2-7; D tentatively reads TRBD1 or TRBD2 (5 bases each). There are 13 residues in the CDR3. Per germline, CDR1 DFQATT and CDR2 SNEGSKA (reference sequence). CDR3 in amino acids: CSARGARLGEQYF. The DNA for the CDR3 is TGCAGTGCGAGAGGGGCTCGCCTTGGCGAGCAGTACTTC.

This clonotype was counted a few times. The V gene is TRBV10-2, the J gene TRBJ2-7; tentatively, D is TRBD2 (5 bases). V shed 6 bases and J shed 6 bases, with 24 bases lying between them. Germline V gene data show CDR1 as WSHSY and CDR2 as SAAADI. This CDR3 contains 16 residues. CDR3 loop: CASRWGGQELVGEQYF. The CDR3 DNA is TGCGCCAGCAGGTGGGGTGGGCAGGAACTAGTAGGCGAGCAGTACTTC.

The table lists this clonotype with a few counts. V gene TRBV20-1 combines with J gene TRBJ2-1, with TRBD1 as a possible D gene (6 bases). CDR1 is DFQATT, CDR2 SNEGSKA, per germline (reference sequence). The CDR3 has 13 residues. The V end was cut by 3 bases, the J end by 3 bases, with 9 bases between. The DNA for the CDR3 is TGCAGTGCTAGTCTGGACAGCTACAATGAGCAGTTCTTC. Its translation is CSASLDSYNEQFF.

The chain uses TRBV20-1 and TRBJ2-7; tentatively, D is TRBD1 (6 bases). This CDR3 region has 14 residues. CDR1 is DFQATT and CDR2 is SNEGSKA in the germline V gene (reference sequence). V dropped 4 bases and J dropped 2 bases, with 15 bases sitting between them. CDR3 nucleotide sequence: TGCAGTGCTAATTCCGGGGACAACCCCTACGAGCAGTACTTC. Translation gives CSANSGDNPYEQYF.